The entry that follows covers one T cell receptor beta chain sequence. Its specificity is not known. The PCR contained 60 Vbeta and 13 Jbeta primers. Original data processing: About 9.9 million of the 75 million to 95 million unique TCR beta chains counted in a later analysis were shared. Only in-frame clones appear in the TCRdb table, and some are missing; sequencing was by immunoSEQ multiplex PCR. V, J and clone size reflect that table, while D and trimming were determined from the DNA. The table shows over 110,000 clones, with about 80% occurring only once. This sample was taken from a study of cytomegalovirus exposure and HLA in healthy donors. Germline V gene data show CDR1 as GTSNPN and CDR2 as SVGIG (reference sequence). Unmatched junction bases numbered 2, after V lost 2 bases and J lost 1 base. This CDR3 is 14 amino acids long. The study, taken as a whole, reports: In vitro data verified three CMV-associated chains as specific for CMV antigens.

The gene calls are TRBV30 and TRBJ2-1, with TRBD2 matching over 7 bases. The sequenced sample was PBMCs. The clonotype was recovered from a female donor in good health and CMV-seronegative. The CDR3 DNA sequence: TGTGCCTGGAGTAGAGCGGGGTCCTACAATGAGCAGTTCTTC. It encodes CAWSRAGSYNEQFF.